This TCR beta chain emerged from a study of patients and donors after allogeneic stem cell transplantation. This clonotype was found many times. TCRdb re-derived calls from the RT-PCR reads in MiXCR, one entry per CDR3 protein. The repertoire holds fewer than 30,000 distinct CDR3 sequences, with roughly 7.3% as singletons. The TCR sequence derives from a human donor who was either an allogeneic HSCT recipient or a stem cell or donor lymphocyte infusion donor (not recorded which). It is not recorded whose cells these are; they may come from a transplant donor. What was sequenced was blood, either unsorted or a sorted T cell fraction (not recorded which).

CDR3 bases: TGTGCCAGCAGCAGAAGGACAGCTGCCTACGAGCAGTACTTC. Residues: CASSRRTAAYEQYF. The chain uses TRBV5-8 and TRBJ2-7; D is perhaps TRBD1 (6 bases). The germline CDR1 and CDR2 sequences are SGHTS and YDEGEE. This CDR3 spans 14 amino acids. The germline V and J ends were trimmed by 4 bases and 2 bases, with 13 bases remaining between them.